This passage covers 15 T cell receptor beta chains from one sample sequenced in a study of cytomegalovirus exposure and HLA in healthy donors. Some clones are missing from TCRdb's copy, which holds only in-frame ones; the method was immunoSEQ multiplex PCR. Among about 180,000 clones, about 85% were seen once, and the ten largest hold 15% to 20%. Sequenced material: PBMCs. These receptors all stem from a man aged 18 to 29 in good health and CMV-seropositive.

The rearrangement uses TRBV12-5 and TRBJ1-4; 8 bases map to TRBD1. Germline CDR1 LGHNT, CDR2 FRNRAP. This CDR3 contains 16 residues. The V gene end was trimmed by 0 bases and the J gene end by 8 bases; junction bases not matched to a gene: 8. The CDR3 coding sequence is TGTGCTAGTGGTTTGGTCACAGGGGGTGGGAACGAAAAACTGTTTTTT. This encodes CASGLVTGGGNEKLFF.

This clone was recorded only once. This chain links TRBV7-6 with TRBJ2-5, with 12 bases fitting TRBD2. The CDR3 sequence is 16 residues long. Germline V lookup: CDR1 SGHVS, CDR2 FNYEAQ. Unmatched junction bases numbered 6, after V lost 2 bases and J lost 5 bases. The CDR3 sequence: CASSLNGLAGGETQYF. The CDR3, as DNA: TGTGCCAGCAGCTTAAATGGCCTAGCGGGAGGGGAGACCCAGTACTTC.

CDR3 DNA sequence: TGTGCCAGCAGCGTAGTCGGTGGGGCACAGTATTTT. Encoded protein: CASSVVGGAQYF. The chain couples TRBV9 to TRBJ2-3; tentative D call: TRBD1 (5 bases). This CDR3 region has 12 residues. Germline values: CDR1 SGDLS, CDR2 YYNGEE. With 0 bases removed from V and 12 bases from J, the gap between germline ends came to 11 bases.

The gene calls are TRBV27 and TRBJ2-1; 10 bases line up with TRBD2. Germline V CDR1 and CDR2: MNHEY, SMNVEV (reference sequence). CDR3 size: 17 residues. Trimming took 2 bases from V and 6 from J; bases not matched to a gene: 10. As DNA, the CDR3 is TGTGCCAGCAGTTTACTGGGACTAGCGCTTACTTCCAATGAGCAGTTCTTC. Translated: CASSLLGLALTSNEQFF.

The V call is TRBV28, the J call TRBJ1-4, with D possibly matching TRBD1 (5 bases). CDR1 and CDR2 from the germline V gene are MDHEN and SYDVKM. This CDR3 has 15 amino acids. Trimming pared 3 bases from V and 3 bases from J, leaving 11 bases between. Here the CDR3 DNA reads TGTGCCAGCAGTTTGACGACAGCCCCTAATGAAAAACTGTTTTTT. Translating gives CASSLTTAPNEKLFF. The full variable domain, in which reference TRBV28 and TRBJ1-4 provide the parts outside the CDR3, is DVKVTQSSRYLVKRTGEKVFLECVQDMDHENMFWYRQDPGLGLRLIYFSYDVKMKEKGDIPEGYSVSREKKERFSLILESASTNQTSMYLCASSLTTAPNEKLFFGSGTQLSVL.

This sequence joins TRBV2 and TRBJ1-2; D perhaps matches TRBD1 (5 bases). Germline CDR1 reads SNHLY; CDR2 reads FYNNEI. The V end was cut by 4 bases, the J end by 7 bases, with 10 bases between. The CDR3 is made up of 12 amino acids. CDR3 loop: CASSATGSGYTF. The CDR3 nucleotides read TGTGCCAGCAGTGCCACAGGTAGTGGCTACACCTTC.

This chain joins TRBV6-6 and TRBJ1-2, with D uncertain. Germline CDR1 MNHNY, CDR2 SVGAGI (reference sequence). The V end was cut by 0 bases, the J end by 5 bases, with 10 bases between. The length of the CDR3 is 14 residues. The CDR3 DNA reads TGTGCCAGCAGTTACTCTCGGGCGGGGTATGGCTACACCTTC. This translates into CASSYSRAGYGYTF.

The chain links TRBV6-5 to TRBJ1-1; D unresolved. CDR1 MNHEY and CDR2 SVGAGI come from the germline V gene. V was clipped by 5 bases and J by 4 bases, with 8 bases between them. The CDR3 consists of 12 residues. CDR3 region: CASSNRGTEAFF. DNA for the CDR3: TGTGCCAGCAGTAACCGAGGCACTGAAGCTTTCTTT.

This clone was counted a single time. V is TRBV5-6 and J is TRBJ2-1; D may be TRBD1 (5 bases). The CDR3 extends over 13 amino acids. Germline-derived CDR1 and CDR2 are SGHDT and YYEEEE. The V end was cut by 3 bases, the J end by 3 bases, with 7 bases between. The CDR3 region is CASSSDSYNEQFF. As DNA, the CDR3 is TGTGCCAGCAGCTCCGACAGCTACAATGAGCAGTTCTTC.

The chain combines TRBV29-1 with TRBJ2-7, with D perhaps TRBD2 (6 bases). Trimming removed 3 bases from V and 2 bases from J, with 14 bases in between. Germline loops: CDR1 SQVTM, CDR2 ANQGSEA. CDR3 length: 14 amino acids. The CDR3 region is CSVDRDFPTYEQYF. The CDR3 DNA follows: TGCAGCGTTGATAGGGACTTCCCTACCTACGAGCAGTACTTC.

The chain carries TRBV5-4 and TRBJ1-2, with D possibly matching TRBD1 (6 bases). CDR3 length equals 14 residues. Trimming cost V 4 bases and J 6 bases, with 16 bases left between them. CDR1 is SGHNT and CDR2 is YYREEE in the germline V gene (reference sequence). This chain's CDR3 is CASSQTGTTDGYTF. CDR3 in DNA: TGTGCCAGCAGCCAAACCGGGACAACGGATGGCTACACCTTC.

The chain joins TRBV28 to TRBJ1-4; D gene ambiguous. V was trimmed by 11 bases and J by 7 bases, leaving 11 bases between them. CDR3 size: 11 residues. Germline V gene data show CDR1 as MDHEN and CDR2 as SYDVKM. The chain's CDR3 is CAAGDSEKLFF. The CDR3 DNA reads as TGTGCCGCCGGGGATAGTGAAAAACTGTTTTTT.

J is TRBJ1-6 and V is TRBV25-1, with a possible D match to TRBD1 (5 bases). V dropped 1 base and J dropped 9 bases, with 10 bases sitting between them. The CDR3 is made up of 14 amino acids. Looked up from germline, CDR1 is MGHDK and CDR2 is SYGVNS. The CDR3 loop reads CASSESGIGSPLHF. The DNA for the CDR3 is TGTGCCAGCAGTGAATCAGGGATCGGTTCACCCCTCCACTTT.

This clone is a singleton in its sample. Written as DNA, the CDR3 is TGCAGCGTTGACGGGGAGTCTGGCACAGATACGCAGTATTTT. Protein sequence: CSVDGESGTDTQYF. The chain uses TRBV29-1 and TRBJ2-3; tentatively, D is TRBD2 (5 bases). V gave up 3 bases and J gave up 1 base, with 11 bases separating them. The CDR3 runs to 14 residues. Germline CDR1 reads SQVTM; CDR2 reads ANQGSEA.

This clone was seen only a few times. V usage is TRBV11-2 and J usage is TRBJ2-7, with 8 nucleotides matching TRBD1. CDR3 length: 17 amino acids. V shed 4 bases and J 4 bases; nucleotides not matched to a gene: 15. Germline-derived CDR1 and CDR2 are SGHAT and FQNNGV. CDR3 bases: TGTGCCAGCAGCTCGGGTCCCAGGGGGCGCATCCTGTACGAGCAGTACTTC. Protein: CASSSGPRGRILYEQYF.